Listed below are T cell receptor beta chains from one sample, sequenced in a study of blood T cell repertoires in COVID-19. The table came from immunoSEQ multiplex PCR; TCRdb's copy has only in-frame clones and leaves some out. The table has around 120,000 clones, 90% seen once. Sequencing used peripheral blood. These receptors were taken from a man in his 60s with COVID-19, enrolled during active disease. Both conserved end residues are part of each CDR3. A D gene is named only where the DNA matches it firmly. Not all rows give a size; the values are once, few, many and, for expanded clones, a class.

clone_size	j_call	v_call	d_call	cdr3_aa	cdr3_nt
once	TRBJ1-2	TRBV5-1	TRBD1	CASSGQTGGGGYTF	TGCGCCAGCAGCGGACAAACAGGGGGCGGAGGCTACACCTTC
.	TRBJ1-1	TRBV11-3	.	CASSRAGQTEAFF	TGTGCCAGCAGTCGCGCTGGGCAAACTGAAGCTTTCTTT
.	TRBJ2-7	TRBV5-6	TRBD2	CASSWSGIEQYF	TGTGCCAGCAGTTGGAGCGGGATCGAGCAGTACTTC
.	TRBJ1-4	TRBV28	TRBD1	CASSLPRGLVEEKLFF	TGTGCCAGCAGTCTCCCAAGGGGGCTTGTAGAAGAAAAACTGTTTTTT
.	TRBJ2-6	TRBV6-5	.	CASSFTSGANVLTF	TGTGCCAGCAGTTTCACTTCTGGGGCCAACGTCCTGACTTTC
.	TRBJ1-3	TRBV5-6	.	CASSLRRGSSGNTIYF	TGTGCCAGCAGCTTACGCAGAGGAAGCTCTGGAAACACCATATATTTT
once	TRBJ1-1	TRBV2	TRBD1	CASSFATGAGNTEAFF	TGTGCCAGCAGTTTTGCTACAGGGGCGGGGAACACTGAAGCTTTCTTT
.	TRBJ2-7	TRBV6-5	.	CASRVYHFSYEQYF	TGTGCCAGCAGGGTCTACCATTTCTCCTACGAGCAGTACTTC
.	TRBJ2-4	TRBV28	.	CASSKRVAKNIQYF	TGTGCCAGCAGTAAGAGGGTAGCCAAAAACATTCAGTACTTC
.	TRBJ1-1	TRBV28	.	CASQRTLNTEAFF	TGTGCCAGCCAGCGGACTTTGAACACTGAAGCTTTCTTT
.	TRBJ1-3	TRBV4-3	TRBD1	CASSQGQGDGNTIYF	TGCGCCAGCAGCCAGGGACAGGGGGATGGAAACACCATATATTTT
.	TRBJ2-3	TRBV10-3	TRBD2	CAISAGLAGGVASTDTQYF	TGTGCCATCAGTGCGGGACTAGCGGGAGGGGTGGCTAGCACAGATACGCAGTATTTT
.	TRBJ2-1	TRBV9	TRBD2	CASSVAGTSGYLAYEQFF	TGTGCCAGCAGCGTAGCGGGGACTAGCGGATATCTGGCCTATGAGCAGTTCTTC
once	TRBJ1-2	TRBV5-5	.	CASSPTWGQLYGYTF	TGTGCCAGCAGCCCTACTTGGGGGCAACTCTATGGCTACACCTTC
.	TRBJ2-7	TRBV5-1	TRBD2	CASSLVAGDSYEQYF	TGCGCCAGCAGCTTGGTAGCGGGAGACTCCTACGAGCAGTACTTC
.	TRBJ2-5	TRBV18	.	CASSPPGTKETQYF	TGTGCCAGCTCACCACCGGGCACCAAAGAGACCCAGTACTTC
.	TRBJ1-4	TRBV29-1	.	CSVSQDEKLFF	TGCAGCGTTTCACAGGACGAAAAACTGTTTTTT
.	TRBJ2-1	TRBV3-1/TRBV3-2	TRBD2	CASSQELARNEQFF	TGTGCCAGCAGCCAAGAACTAGCGAGGAATGAGCAGTTCTTC
.	TRBJ2-5	TRBV28	TRBD1	CASIRQGLRQETQYF	TGTGCCAGCATTCGACAGGGGCTCCGCCAAGAGACCCAGTACTTC
.	TRBJ2-7	TRBV6-5	TRBD1	CASRRQGAGVAQYF	TGTGCCAGCAGGAGACAGGGGGCGGGAGTAGCGCAGTACTTC
.	TRBJ2-5	TRBV3-1/TRBV3-2	TRBD1	CASSRTQGVTQYF	TGTGCCAGCAGCCGGACCCAGGGGGTGACCCAGTACTTC
.	TRBJ1-2	TRBV2	TRBD1	CASSERNRGDNYGYTF	TGTGCCAGCAGTGAGAGGAACAGGGGAGATAACTATGGCTACACCTTC
.	TRBJ2-7	TRBV10-3	.	CAISELTGSGEQYF	TGTGCCATCAGTGAGTTAACAGGTTCGGGCGAGCAGTACTTC
.	TRBJ2-3	TRBV5-1	TRBD2	CASSLDPAGTYTDTQYF	TGCGCCAGCAGCTTGGATCCAGCGGGGACCTACACAGATACGCAGTATTTT
.	TRBJ2-7	TRBV2	.	CASSRDTEYDYEQYF	TGTGCCAGCAGTAGGGACACAGAATACGACTACGAGCAGTACTTC
once	TRBJ1-1	TRBV6-6	.	CASSFQGHSNTEAFF	TGTGCCAGCAGTTTCCAGGGACATTCGAACACTGAAGCTTTCTTT
.	TRBJ2-7	TRBV28	.	CASSPLPSEDEQYF	TGTGCCAGCAGTCCCCTCCCTAGCGAGGACGAGCAGTACTTC
.	TRBJ2-7	TRBV7-9	TRBD2	CASTDGTRYEQYF	TGTGCCAGCACCGATGGGACTAGATACGAGCAGTACTTC